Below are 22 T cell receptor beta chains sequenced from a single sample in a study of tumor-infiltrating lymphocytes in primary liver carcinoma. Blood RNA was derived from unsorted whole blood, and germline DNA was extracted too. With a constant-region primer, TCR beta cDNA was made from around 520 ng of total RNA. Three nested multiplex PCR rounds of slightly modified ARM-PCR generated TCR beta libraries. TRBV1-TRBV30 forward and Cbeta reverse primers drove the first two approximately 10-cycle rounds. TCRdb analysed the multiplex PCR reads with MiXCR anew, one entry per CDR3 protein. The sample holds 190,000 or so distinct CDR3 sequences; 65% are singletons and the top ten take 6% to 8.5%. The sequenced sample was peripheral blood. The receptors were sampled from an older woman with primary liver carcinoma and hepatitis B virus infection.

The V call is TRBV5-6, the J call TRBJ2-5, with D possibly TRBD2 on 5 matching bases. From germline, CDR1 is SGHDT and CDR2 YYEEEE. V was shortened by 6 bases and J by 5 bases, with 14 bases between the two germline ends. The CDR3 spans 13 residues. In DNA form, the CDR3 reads TGTGCCAGCAACTTCCGGGGTGCGGAGACCCAGTACTTC. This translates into CASNFRGAETQYF.

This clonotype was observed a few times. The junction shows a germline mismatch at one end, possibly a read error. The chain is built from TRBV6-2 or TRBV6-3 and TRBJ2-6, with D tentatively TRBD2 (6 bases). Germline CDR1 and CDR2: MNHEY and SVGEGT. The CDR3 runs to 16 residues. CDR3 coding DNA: TGTGCCAGCAGTGACACGGGAGCCCCCGGGGCTAACGTCCTGAGTTTC. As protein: CASSDTGAPGANVLSF.

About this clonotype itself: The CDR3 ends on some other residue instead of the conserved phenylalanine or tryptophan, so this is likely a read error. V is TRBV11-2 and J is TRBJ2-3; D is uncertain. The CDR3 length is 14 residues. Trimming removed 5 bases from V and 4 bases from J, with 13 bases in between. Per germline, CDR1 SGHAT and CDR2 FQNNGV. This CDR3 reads CASSIGPSADTQYL. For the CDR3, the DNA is TGTGCCAGCAGCATAGGACCAAGTGCAGATACGCAGTATTTA.

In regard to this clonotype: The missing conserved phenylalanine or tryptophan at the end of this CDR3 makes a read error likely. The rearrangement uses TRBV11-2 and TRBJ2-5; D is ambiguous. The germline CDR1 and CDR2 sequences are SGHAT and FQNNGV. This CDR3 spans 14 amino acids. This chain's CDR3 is CVSSPTGRKETQYL. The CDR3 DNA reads TGTGTCAGCAGCCCAACCGGCCGCAAAGAGACCCAGTACTTA.

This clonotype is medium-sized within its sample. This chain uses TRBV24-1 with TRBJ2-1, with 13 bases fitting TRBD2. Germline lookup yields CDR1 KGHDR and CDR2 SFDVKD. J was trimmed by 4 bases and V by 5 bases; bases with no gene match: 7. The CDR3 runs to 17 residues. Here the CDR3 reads CATSVGTSGTLYNEQFF. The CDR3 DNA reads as TGTGCCACCAGTGTTGGGACTAGCGGGACGCTTTACAATGAGCAGTTCTTC.

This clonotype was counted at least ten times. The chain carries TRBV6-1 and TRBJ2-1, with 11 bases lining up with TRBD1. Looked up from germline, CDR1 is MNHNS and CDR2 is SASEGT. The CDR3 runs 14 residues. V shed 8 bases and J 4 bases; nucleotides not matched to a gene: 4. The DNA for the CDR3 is TGTGCCAGCGGGGGACAGGGGGAGTACAATGAGCAGTTCTTC. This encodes CASGGQGEYNEQFF.

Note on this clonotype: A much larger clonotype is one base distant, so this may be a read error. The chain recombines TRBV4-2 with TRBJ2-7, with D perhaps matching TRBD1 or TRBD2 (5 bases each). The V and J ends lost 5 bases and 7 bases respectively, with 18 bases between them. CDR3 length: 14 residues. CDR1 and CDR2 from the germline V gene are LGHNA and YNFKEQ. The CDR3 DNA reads TGTGCCAGCAGCGGGACGAACCCGTTGAATGAGCAGTACTTC. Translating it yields CASSGTNPLNEQYF.

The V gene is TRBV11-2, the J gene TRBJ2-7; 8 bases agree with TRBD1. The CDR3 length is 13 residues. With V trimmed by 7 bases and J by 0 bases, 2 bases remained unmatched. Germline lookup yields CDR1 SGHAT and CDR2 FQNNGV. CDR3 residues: CASTGTGSYEQYF. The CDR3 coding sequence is TGTGCCAGCACCGGGACAGGCTCCTACGAGCAGTACTTC.

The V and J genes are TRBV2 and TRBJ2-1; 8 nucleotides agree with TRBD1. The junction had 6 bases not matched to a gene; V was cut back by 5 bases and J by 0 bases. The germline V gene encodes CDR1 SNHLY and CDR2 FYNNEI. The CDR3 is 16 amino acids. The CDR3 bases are TGTGCCAGCAGTCGACAGGGGTCAAGCTCCTACAATGAGCAGTTCTTC. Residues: CASSRQGSSSYNEQFF.

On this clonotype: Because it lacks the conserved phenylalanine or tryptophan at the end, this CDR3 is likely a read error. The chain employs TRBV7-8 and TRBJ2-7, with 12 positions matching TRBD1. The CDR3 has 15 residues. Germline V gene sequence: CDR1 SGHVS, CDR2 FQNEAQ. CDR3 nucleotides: TGTGCCAGTAGCTTGACCGGGACAGGGGGCGCCGAGCAGTACTAC. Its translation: CASSLTGTGGAEQYY.

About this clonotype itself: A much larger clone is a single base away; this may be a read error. CDR3 sequence reads: CASSFRGNKQFF. DNA of the CDR3: TGTGCCAGCAGCTTTCGGGGCAATAAGCAGTTCTTC. The chain uses TRBV7-9 and TRBJ2-1, with D perhaps TRBD1 or TRBD2 (5 bases each). CDR1 is SEHNR, CDR2 FQNEAQ, per germline (reference sequence). The CDR3 spans 12 residues.

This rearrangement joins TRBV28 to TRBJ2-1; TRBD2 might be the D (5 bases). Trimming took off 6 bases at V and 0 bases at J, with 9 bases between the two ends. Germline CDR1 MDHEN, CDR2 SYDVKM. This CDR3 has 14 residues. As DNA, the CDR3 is TGTGCCAGCAGGTCGGGAAGCTCCTACAATGAGCAGTTCTTC. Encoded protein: CASRSGSSYNEQFF.

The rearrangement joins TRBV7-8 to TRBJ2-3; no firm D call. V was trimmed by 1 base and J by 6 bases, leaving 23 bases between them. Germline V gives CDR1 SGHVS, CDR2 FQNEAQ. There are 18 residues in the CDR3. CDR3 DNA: TGTGCCAGCAGCTTAGGCCCGTTGTTTCAACGGTCGTCTGATACGCAGTATTTT. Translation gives CASSLGPLFQRSSDTQYF.

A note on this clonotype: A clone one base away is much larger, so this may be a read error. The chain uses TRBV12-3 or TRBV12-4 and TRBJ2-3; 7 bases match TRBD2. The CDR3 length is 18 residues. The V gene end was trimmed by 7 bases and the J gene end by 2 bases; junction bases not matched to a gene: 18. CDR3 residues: CASTSGGREVVATDTQYF. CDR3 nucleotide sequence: TGTGCCAGCACCTCCGGCGGGAGAGAGGTGGTGGCCACAGATACGCAGTATTTT.

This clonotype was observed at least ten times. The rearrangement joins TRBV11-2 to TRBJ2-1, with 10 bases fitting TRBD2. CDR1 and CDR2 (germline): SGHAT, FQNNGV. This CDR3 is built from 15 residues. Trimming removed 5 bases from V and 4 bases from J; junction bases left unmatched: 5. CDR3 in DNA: TGTGCCAGCAGCCATAGCGGGAGGAGGTACAATGAGCAGTTCTTC. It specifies CASSHSGRRYNEQFF.

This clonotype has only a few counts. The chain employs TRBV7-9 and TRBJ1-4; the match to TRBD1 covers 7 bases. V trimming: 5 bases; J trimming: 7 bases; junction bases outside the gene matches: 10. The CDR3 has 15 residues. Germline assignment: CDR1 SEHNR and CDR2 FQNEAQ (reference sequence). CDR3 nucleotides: TGTGCCAGCAGCATGGCAGGGGGAGTTGGTGAAAAACTGTTTTTT. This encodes CASSMAGGVGEKLFF.

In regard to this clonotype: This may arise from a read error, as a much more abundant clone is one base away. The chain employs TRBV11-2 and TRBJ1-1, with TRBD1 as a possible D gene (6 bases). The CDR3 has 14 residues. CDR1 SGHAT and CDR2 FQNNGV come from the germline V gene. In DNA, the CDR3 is TGTGCCAGCAGCTTAGAGCAGGGGAGGGCTGAAACTTTCTTT. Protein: CASSLEQGRAETFF. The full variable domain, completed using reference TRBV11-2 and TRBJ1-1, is EAGVAQSPRYKIIEKRQSVAFWCNPISGHATLYWYQQILGQGPKLLIQFQNNGVVDDSQLPKDRFSAERLKGVDSTLKIQPAKLEDSAVYLCASSLEQGRAETFFGQGTRLTVV.

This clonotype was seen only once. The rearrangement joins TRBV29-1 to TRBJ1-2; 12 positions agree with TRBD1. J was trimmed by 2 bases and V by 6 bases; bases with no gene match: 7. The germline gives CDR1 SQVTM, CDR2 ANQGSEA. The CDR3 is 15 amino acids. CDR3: CSVLGQGAGNYGYTF. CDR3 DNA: TGCAGCGTGTTGGGACAGGGGGCCGGCAACTATGGCTACACCTTC.

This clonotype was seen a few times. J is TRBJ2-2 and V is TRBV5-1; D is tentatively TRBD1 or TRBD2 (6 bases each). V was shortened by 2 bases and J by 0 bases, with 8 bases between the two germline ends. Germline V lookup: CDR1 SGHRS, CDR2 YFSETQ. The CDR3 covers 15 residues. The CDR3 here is CASSFGGPNTGELFF. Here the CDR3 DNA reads TGCGCCAGCAGCTTCGGGGGCCCGAACACCGGGGAGCTGTTTTTT.

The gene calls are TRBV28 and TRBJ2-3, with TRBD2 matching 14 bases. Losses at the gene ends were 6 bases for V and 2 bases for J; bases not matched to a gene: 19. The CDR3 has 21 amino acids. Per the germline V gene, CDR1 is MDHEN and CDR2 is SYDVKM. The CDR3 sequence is CASRLISSGTSGRGATDTQYF. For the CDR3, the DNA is TGTGCCAGCAGACTTATCTCCTCCGGGACTAGCGGGAGAGGTGCCACAGATACGCAGTATTTT.

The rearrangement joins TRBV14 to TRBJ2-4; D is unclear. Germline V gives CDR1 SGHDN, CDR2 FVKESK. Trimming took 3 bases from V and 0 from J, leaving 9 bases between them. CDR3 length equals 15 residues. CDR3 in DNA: TGTGCCAGCAGCCAGCAAACGGTAGCCAAAAACATTCAGTACTTC. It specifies CASSQQTVAKNIQYF.

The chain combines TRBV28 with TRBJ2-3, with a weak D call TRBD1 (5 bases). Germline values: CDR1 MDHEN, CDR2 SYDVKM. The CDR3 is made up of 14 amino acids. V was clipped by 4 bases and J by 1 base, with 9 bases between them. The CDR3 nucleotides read TGTGCCAGCAGTTCGGCGACAGGCACAGATACGCAGTATTTT. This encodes CASSSATGTDTQYF.